This paragraph covers one T cell receptor beta chain sequence. The antigen is not known. The data stem from a study of cytomegalovirus exposure and HLA in healthy donors. Study background: For the 300 to 400 genotyped donors, 80% to 90% fell within the Caucasian-associated ancestry cluster.

The V and J ends lost 6 bases and 2 bases respectively, with 22 bases between them. Germline values: CDR1 LGHNA, CDR2 YSLEER. This CDR3 has 18 residues. Study results and limitations: Most TCR beta V segments were productive about 90% or about 30% of the time in an earlier analysis. When analyzed later, a missense DCLRE1C variant was found to be linked to TCR beta V- and J-gene trimming. A reported reduction in N-insertions relative to the approximately 640-donor mean was seen in an Asian-associated ancestry cluster in a later analysis.

In the PCR, 60 Vbeta and 13 Jbeta primers were used. Libraries were prepared by immunoSEQ multiplex PCR; TCRdb keeps only in-frame clonotypes and omits some of them. The sample holds roughly 60,000 clones, approximately 70% seen once. The specimen sequenced was PBMCs. This receptor was identified in a woman aged 55-70 years in good health and CMV-seropositive. This chain joins TRBV4-3 and TRBJ2-2; D may be TRBD2 (6 bases). CDR3 in DNA: TGCGCCAGCAGGCCCATTGTGGCGGCGGGGACCAACACCGGGGAGCTGTTTTTT. Protein sequence: CASRPIVAAGTNTGELFF.